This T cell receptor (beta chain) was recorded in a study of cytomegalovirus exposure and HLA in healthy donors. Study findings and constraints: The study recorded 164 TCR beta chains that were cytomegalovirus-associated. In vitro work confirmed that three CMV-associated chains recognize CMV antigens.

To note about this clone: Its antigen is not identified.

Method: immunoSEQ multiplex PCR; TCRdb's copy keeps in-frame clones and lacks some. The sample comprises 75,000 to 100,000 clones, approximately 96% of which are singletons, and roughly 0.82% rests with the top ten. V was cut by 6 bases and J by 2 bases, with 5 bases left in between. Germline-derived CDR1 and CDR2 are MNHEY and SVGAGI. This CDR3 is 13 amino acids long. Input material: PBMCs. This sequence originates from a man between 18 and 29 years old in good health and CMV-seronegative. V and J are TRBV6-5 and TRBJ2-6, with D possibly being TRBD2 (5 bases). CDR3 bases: TGTGCCAGCAGGAGGGCTGGGGCCAACGTCCTGACTTTC. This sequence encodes CASRRAGANVLTF.